The TCR beta chain described here comes from a study of CD8+ T cells in alopecia areata. Treatment noted: oral pan-JAK inhibitor, 5-10 mg twice daily. Sorting from PBMCs produced CD4+ and CD8+ T cells. Isolated RNA was reverse transcribed into cDNA used as the sequencing template. The assay was immunoSEQ multiplex PCR, and TCRdb's table has in-frame clones only and misses some. The table lists some 110,000 clones, roughly 58% of them singletons. This clone was counted only a few times. CDR3 length: 15 residues. V lost 2 bases and J lost 1, with 12 bases in between. The germline gives CDR1 GTSNPN, CDR2 SVGIG (reference sequence).

This receptor was identified in a human donor with alopecia areata. The material sequenced was CD8+ T cells sorted from blood, taken at week 4, from a patient treated with tofacitinib. The rearrangement uses TRBV30 and TRBJ1-5; D perhaps matches TRBD1 (5 bases). The CDR3 loop is CAWSLGTGSNQPQHF. The CDR3, as DNA: TGTGCCTGGAGTTTGGGGACCGGGAGCAATCAGCCCCAGCATTTT.